This TCR beta chain originates from a study of blood T cells in healthy people across ages. Study findings and constraints: For the donors, CMV status was unknown and possibly confounded expanded clonotype changes.

PCR was performed a second time for about 7 to 12 cycles using a sample-barcoded 5' primer and a J-beta primer mix. One entry per CDR3 protein results from TCRdb running MiXCR on the 5' RACE reads. The table has approximately 820,000 distinct CDR3 sequences, under 45% seen once. Healthy individuals of Caucasian origin from Russia, aged roughly 6 to 95, served as donors. Per sample, no less than 5 micrograms of total RNA were extracted. The CDR3 has 16 amino acids. V was pared by 5 bases and J by 6 bases, with 21 bases between. Concerning this clonotype: What it binds is unknown.

This clonotype was sampled from a man in his sixties in good health. V and J are TRBV12-3 or TRBV12-4 and TRBJ2-3; the D gene is possibly TRBD2 (6 bases). Input material: blood. CDR3 region: CASSPARRRAGDTQYF. DNA of the CDR3: TGTGCCAGCAGTCCAGCAAGGAGGAGGGCCGGGGATACGCAGTATTTT.